This passage covers 27 T cell receptor beta chains from one sample sequenced in a study of OX40 agonist ivuxolimab in advanced cancers. TCRdb's table, derived via immunoSEQ multiplex PCR, lists solely in-frame clones and lacks some. The sample holds under 110,000 clones, roughly nine tenths seen once. Sequenced material: CD4+ or CD8+ T cells sorted from blood, taken in a trial of the OX40 agonist ivuxolimab. These receptors were taken from an adult with an advanced solid tumor such as melanoma, head and neck, liver or kidney cancer.

V gene TRBV5-1 combines with J gene TRBJ1-1, with a tentative D call TRBD1 (5 bases). Germline-derived CDR1 and CDR2 are SGHRS and YFSETQ. V dropped 4 bases and J dropped 1 base, with 14 bases sitting between them. The CDR3 length is 15 residues. The DNA for the CDR3 is TGCGCCAGCAGCCTTGGCAGGGCAGGGAACACTGAAGCTTTCTTT. Translating gives CASSLGRAGNTEAFF.

Details on this clone: At one boundary the junction diverges from the germline segment, which might be a read error. The chain carries TRBV7-7 and TRBJ2-3; the D is unclear. The CDR3 covers 14 residues. Looked up from germline, CDR1 is SSHAT and CDR2 is FNYEAQ (reference sequence). The CDR3 nucleotides are TGTGCTAGCAGCCCACTGACGTTGAAAGATACGCAGTATTTT. It translates to CASSPLTLKDTQYF.

V usage is TRBV27 and J usage is TRBJ1-6; the match to TRBD1 covers 7 bases. This CDR3 region has 14 residues. Germline V gene lookup returns CDR1 MNHEY and CDR2 SMNVEV (reference sequence). Trimming took 5 bases from V and 9 from J; bases not matched to a gene: 7. In nucleotides, the CDR3 is TGTGCCAGCAGTATTTCAGGGGGTAGTTCACCCCTCCACTTT. It translates to CASSISGGSSPLHF.

This clone was observed a single time. In DNA, the CDR3 is TGTGCCTGGAGTGTACGAAGGGGGTACGAGCAGTACTTC. Translation: CAWSVRRGYEQYF. The V gene is TRBV30, the J gene TRBJ2-7; perhaps TRBD1 as D (6 bases). CDR3 length equals 13 residues. The germline V gene encodes CDR1 GTSNPN and CDR2 SVGIG (reference sequence). Trimming left V 0 bases short and J 4 bases short, with 10 bases between.

This chain joins TRBV4-1 and TRBJ2-7; D not certain. CDR1 MGHRA and CDR2 YSYEKL come from the germline V gene. This CDR3 is built from 15 residues. V was pared by 0 bases and J by 2 bases, with 11 bases between. The CDR3 DNA follows: TGCGCCAGCAGCCAAGATCCTGTTTACACCTACGAGCAGTACTTC. Translated, it gives CASSQDPVYTYEQYF.

The gene calls are TRBV19 and TRBJ2-1; the D is unclear. Trimming took off 2 bases at V and 9 bases at J, with 8 bases between the two ends. Germline CDR1 reads LNHDA; CDR2 reads SQIVND (reference sequence). CDR3 length: 12 amino acids. The CDR3 coding sequence is TGTGCCAGTAGTATATCTAGGTTTGAGCAGTTCTTC. Its translation: CASSISRFEQFF.

The CDR3: CASSTPGQRNQPQHF. The CDR3 DNA follows: TGTGCCAGCAGTACTCCGGGACAGCGAAATCAGCCCCAGCATTTT. The chain links TRBV6-5 to TRBJ1-5; TRBD1 matches at 7 bases. The length of the CDR3 is 15 residues. CDR1 and CDR2 from the germline V gene are MNHEY and SVGAGI. V lost 5 bases to trimming and J lost 4 bases; unmatched junction nucleotides: 8.

The chain is built from TRBV18 and TRBJ1-4, with D possibly matching TRBD1 (6 bases). The germline V and J ends were trimmed by 3 bases and 10 bases, with 15 bases remaining between them. The CDR3 extends over 14 amino acids. The germline CDR1 and CDR2 sequences are KGHSH and LQKENI. The CDR3 DNA sequence: TGTGCCAGCTCACCTCCGGACAGCAGGAGAAAACTGTTTTTT. It is translated as CASSPPDSRRKLFF.

The chain joins TRBV7-2 to TRBJ1-1; D perhaps matches TRBD1 (5 bases). The V gene lost 2 bases and the J gene lost 9 bases, with 16 bases spanning the gap. CDR1 is SGHTA and CDR2 is FQGNSA in the germline V gene. The CDR3 has 14 amino acids. In nucleotides, the CDR3 is TGTGCCAGCAGCTTACCAGGGACGGGCCTGAAAGCTTTCTTT. It yields the protein CASSLPGTGLKAFF.

The rearrangement joins TRBV15 to TRBJ2-5, with TRBD2 identical over 9 bases. Germline CDR1 reads LNHNV; CDR2 reads YYDKDF (reference sequence). This CDR3 comprises 16 residues. Trimming took 5 bases from V and 2 from J; bases not matched to a gene: 9. As DNA, the CDR3 is TGTGCCACCAGCTCTCTAGCGGGGAGTCTTCAAGAGACCCAGTACTTC. This codes for CATSSLAGSLQETQYF.

This clone was seen once. The chain is built from TRBV7-8 and TRBJ2-5; D not resolved. V was trimmed by 5 bases and J by 3 bases, leaving 7 bases between them. Germline V gene lookup returns CDR1 SGHVS and CDR2 FQNEAQ. This CDR3 spans 12 amino acids. Here the CDR3 DNA reads TGTGCCAGCAGCGCGGAGAAAGAGACCCAGTACTTC. It translates to CASSAEKETQYF.

The chain carries TRBV28 and TRBJ2-4; tentative D call: TRBD1 (8 bases). V lost 5 bases to trimming and J lost 6 bases, with 17 bases between them. Germline V gives CDR1 MDHEN, CDR2 SYDVKM. This CDR3 spans 15 amino acids. As DNA, the CDR3 is TGTGCCAGCAGTCTAAGGACAGGGAGGGGAAACATTCAGTACTTC. Translation: CASSLRTGRGNIQYF.

This chain joins TRBV18 and TRBJ2-1; perhaps TRBD2 as D (6 bases). V lost 2 bases and J 7 bases, leaving 15 bases between the germline ends. CDR1 and CDR2 from the germline V gene are KGHSH and LQKENI. This CDR3 contains 15 residues. CDR3 protein: CASSPWAGLGNEQFF. CDR3 coding DNA: TGTGCCAGCTCACCATGGGCGGGGCTGGGAAATGAGCAGTTCTTC.

This CDR3 is CATGRTFSPLHF. In DNA, the CDR3 is TGTGCCACCGGGAGGACTTTTTCACCCCTCCACTTT. J is TRBJ1-6 and V is TRBV27; D is unclear. This CDR3 contains 12 residues. The V end lost 10 bases, the J end lost 9 bases, and 13 bases lay between the germline ends. Germline V lookup: CDR1 MNHEY, CDR2 SMNVEV (reference sequence).

The chain is built from TRBV4-3 and TRBJ1-2, with D possibly TRBD1 on 5 matching bases. Trimming removed 0 bases at V and 8 bases at J, with 22 bases between. The CDR3 has 17 residues. Germline CDR1 and CDR2: LGHNA and YSLEER. The CDR3 spells CASSQDVLSGFVGGYTF. DNA for the CDR3: TGCGCCAGCAGCCAAGATGTGTTATCAGGGTTCGTAGGGGGCTACACCTTC.

The rearrangement uses TRBV6-1 and TRBJ1-5; D ambiguous. The CDR3 totals 14 residues. CDR1 is MNHNS and CDR2 is SASEGT in the germline V gene. Trimming removed 1 base from V and 1 base from J, with 5 bases in between. Here the CDR3 reads CASSEGGSNQPQHF. The CDR3 DNA is TGTGCCAGCAGTGAAGGAGGAAGCAATCAGCCCCAGCATTTT.

J is TRBJ1-5 and V is TRBV7-9; the D is unclear. The CDR3 totals 15 residues. Germline V CDR1 and CDR2: SEHNR, FQNEAQ (reference sequence). The CDR3 region is CATSEGAPSNQPQHF. CDR3 DNA: TGTGCAACGAGCGAGGGCGCCCCCAGCAATCAGCCCCAGCATTTT. The full variable domain, rest sourced from reference TRBV7-9 and TRBJ1-5, is DTGVSQNPRHKITKRGQNVTFRCDPISEHNRLYWYRQTLGQGPEFLTYFQNEAQLEKSRLLSDRFSAERPKGSFSTLEIQRTEQGDSAMYLCATSEGAPSNQPQHFGDGTRLSIL.

The genes are TRBV6-1 and TRBJ2-7; D gene unclear. V was cut by 3 bases and J by 5 bases, with 5 bases left in between. The V gene's germline CDR1 is MNHNS and CDR2 SASEGT. The CDR3 spans 11 residues. This CDR3 is CASSDYHEQYF. The CDR3 coding sequence is TGTGCCAGCAGTGACTACCACGAGCAGTACTTC.

The rearrangement joins TRBV5-6 to TRBJ2-3; the D is unclear. V was clipped by 1 base and J by 2 bases, with 8 bases between them. CDR3 length: 14 amino acids. CDR1 and CDR2 (germline): SGHDT, YYEEEE. The CDR3 DNA follows: TGTGCCAGCAGCTTGCGGACGTCCACAGATACGCAGTATTTT. It yields the protein CASSLRTSTDTQYF.

This rearrangement joins TRBV9 to TRBJ2-7; 9 bases fit TRBD1. This CDR3 has 16 amino acids. Per the germline V gene, CDR1 is SGDLS and CDR2 is YYNGEE. V was pared by 3 bases and J by 2 bases, with 9 bases of the junction left unmatched. CDR3 bases: TGTGCCAGCAGCGAGGAGGGGACAGGGCTGGCCTACGAGCAGTACTTC. Amino acids: CASSEEGTGLAYEQYF. The variable domain in full, with the rest retrieved from reference TRBV9 and TRBJ2-7, is DSGVTQTPKHLITATGQRVTLRCSPRSGDLSVYWYQQSLDQGLQFLIQYYNGEERAKGNILERFSAQQFPDLHSELNLSSLELGDSALYFCASSEEGTGLAYEQYFGPGTRLTVT.

The chain uses TRBV2 and TRBJ2-5; TRBD2 agrees at 9 bases. CDR1 is SNHLY, CDR2 FYNNEI, per germline. This CDR3 region has 15 residues. V shed 5 bases and J 5 bases; nucleotides not matched to a gene: 9. The CDR3 DNA is TGTGCCAGCAGTAGTCTGCGGGGGGGCCTTGAGACCCAGTACTTC. Amino acid sequence: CASSSLRGGLETQYF.

This chain links TRBV19 with TRBJ2-4; perhaps TRBD2 as D (6 bases). V lost 4 bases and J lost 1, with 14 bases in between. This CDR3 region has 16 residues. Germline-derived CDR1 and CDR2 are LNHDA and SQIVND (reference sequence). CDR3 in amino acids: CASSTPPGGAKNIQYF. CDR3 coding DNA: TGTGCCAGTAGTACTCCGCCCGGAGGGGCCAAAAACATTCAGTACTTC. The variable domain in full, completed from reference TRBV19 and TRBJ2-4, reads DGGITQSPKYLFRKEGQNVTLSCEQNLNHDAMYWYRQDPGQGLRLIYYSQIVNDFQKGDIAEGYSVSREKKESFPLTVTSAQKNPTAFYLCASSTPPGGAKNIQYFGAGTRLSVL.

This sequence joins TRBV10-3 and TRBJ1-4; the D gene is possibly TRBD1 (5 bases). Germline CDR1 is ENHRY and CDR2 is SYGVKD. CDR3 length: 14 amino acids. V dropped 4 bases and J dropped 2 bases, with 8 bases sitting between them. The CDR3: CAISAGKTNEKLFF. CDR3 DNA: TGTGCCATCAGTGCAGGGAAGACTAATGAAAAACTGTTTTTT.

The chain joins TRBV5-1 to TRBJ1-2; D not certain. Germline CDR1 SGHRS, CDR2 YFSETQ. The V and J ends lost 1 base and 5 bases respectively, with 6 bases between them. The CDR3 consists of 12 residues. This chain's CDR3 is CASSLQSYGYTF. Here the CDR3 DNA reads TGCGCCAGCAGCTTGCAGTCGTATGGCTACACCTTC.

This clone was observed a single time. This chain joins TRBV7-2 and TRBJ2-7; 9 bases fit TRBD2. V was clipped by 5 bases and J by 0 bases; unmatched bases: 5. Germline values: CDR1 SGHTA, CDR2 FQGNSA. This CDR3 region has 15 residues. DNA of the CDR3: TGTGCCAGCAGCGTGACTAGCGGCAACTCCTACGAGCAGTACTTC. This translates into CASSVTSGNSYEQYF.

The V and J genes are TRBV30 and TRBJ1-6; D unresolved. From germline, CDR1 is GTSNPN and CDR2 SVGIG (reference sequence). CDR3 length: 13 residues. V lost 4 bases and J lost 7, with 11 bases in between. This CDR3 reads CAWTGQPNSPLHF. The CDR3, as DNA: TGTGCCTGGACCGGGCAGCCGAATTCACCCCTCCACTTT.

The rearrangement links TRBV14 to TRBJ1-1; TRBD1 agrees at 8 bases. This CDR3 is built from 17 residues. Germline trimming cut 4 bases from V and 4 bases from J; bases unmatched to any gene: 14. CDR1 is SGHDN and CDR2 is FVKESK in the germline V gene. CDR3 sequence (DNA): TGTGCCAGCAGCCGCGGACAGGGATCTTTTCGGGGCACTGAAGCTTTCTTT. Translating it yields CASSRGQGSFRGTEAFF.